The next 24 T cell receptor beta chains were all read from a single sample in a study of shared clonotypes between healthy human individuals. CD45RO-negative, CCR7-selected cells formed the naive CD8 fraction, which excluded terminally differentiated effector memory CD45RA+ cells. Only in-frame clones appear in the TCRdb table, and some are missing; sequencing was by immunoSEQ multiplex PCR. The table lists hundreds of thousands of clones, about 91% of them singletons. Material: naive CD8+ T cells sorted from blood. These receptors were obtained from a man aged 30-40 years in good health.

The chain has TRBV27 and TRBJ2-3; 8 nucleotides line up with TRBD1. J gave up 0 bases and V 9 bases, and 11 bases lay outside the gene matches. Germline-derived CDR1 and CDR2 are MNHEY and SMNVEV (reference sequence). The CDR3 spans 16 residues. Here the CDR3 DNA reads TGTGCCAGTTCCCCTCAGGGGGCTCATAGCACAGATACGCAGTATTTT. This translates into CASSPQGAHSTDTQYF.

The chain uses TRBV15 and TRBJ2-4; the D is unclear. The CDR3 consists of 13 residues. Trimming cost V 5 bases and J 0 bases, with 5 bases left between them. Germline V CDR1 and CDR2: LNHNV, YYDKDF (reference sequence). DNA for the CDR3: TGTGCCACCAGCCCGTTAGCCAAAAACATTCAGTACTTC. Protein product: CATSPLAKNIQYF.

The genes are TRBV7-8 and TRBJ2-7; 11 bases agree with TRBD2. Unmatched junction bases numbered 15, after V lost 1 base and J lost 4 bases. The CDR3 sequence is 19 residues long. The germline V gene has CDR1 SGHVS and CDR2 FQNEAQ. CDR3 loop: CASSLGYRIGTSGHYEQYF. The DNA for the CDR3 is TGTGCCAGCAGCTTAGGATACAGGATAGGGACTAGCGGTCATTACGAGCAGTACTTC.

The chain has TRBV7-6 and TRBJ2-7; 7 positions agree with TRBD1. CDR1 and CDR2 from the germline V gene are SGHVS and FNYEAQ. This CDR3 comprises 14 residues. V gave up 1 base and J gave up 9 bases; unmatched junction bases: 9. For the CDR3, the DNA is TGTGCCAGCAGCTTAGAAAAGGGGGCCAGGGTGCAGTACTTC. Translation gives CASSLEKGARVQYF. Based on the CDR3 plus reference TRBV7-6 and TRBJ2-7, the full variable domain is GAGVSQSPRYKVTKRGQDVALRCDPISGHVSLYWYRQALGQGPEFLTYFNYEAQQDKSGLPNDRFSAERPEGSISTLTIQRTEQRDSAMYRCASSLEKGARVQYFGPGTRLTVT.

V is TRBV4-1 and J is TRBJ1-1; 7 nucleotides match TRBD1. Germline values: CDR1 MGHRA, CDR2 YSYEKL. V was pared by 5 bases and J by 8 bases, with 5 bases of the junction left unmatched. The CDR3 runs to 12 residues. The CDR3 DNA reads as TGCGCCAGCAGCTACACAGGGGTGGAAGCTTTCTTT. Protein: CASSYTGVEAFF.

J is TRBJ2-3 and V is TRBV5-4, with 7 bases matching TRBD1. Germline V CDR1 and CDR2: SGHNT, YYREEE (reference sequence). V gave up 4 bases and J gave up 1 base; unmatched junction bases: 9. The CDR3 consists of 16 residues. In nucleotides, the CDR3 is TGTGCCAGCAGCCCTTGGCAGGGGGTAGGCACAGATACGCAGTATTTT. Protein sequence: CASSPWQGVGTDTQYF.

There are a few counts of this clone. The rearrangement uses TRBV10-2 and TRBJ1-2, with a weak D call TRBD1 (5 bases). Germline assignment: CDR1 WSHSY and CDR2 SAAADI. This CDR3 region has 13 residues. Trimming removed 8 bases at V and 8 bases at J, with 18 bases between. CDR3 protein: CASRAGALDGYTF. CDR3 DNA sequence: TGCGCCAGCCGGGCTGGGGCCCTTGACGGCTACACCTTC.

The rearrangement uses TRBV10-3 and TRBJ2-7; 10 bases line up with TRBD2. The J segment lost 1 base and the V segment lost 4 bases, leaving 4 bases of the junction unmatched. Germline-derived CDR1 and CDR2 are ENHRY and SYGVKD. The CDR3 is 15 amino acids. CDR3 sequence reads: CAISGIAGGSYEQYF. The CDR3 DNA is TGTGCCATCAGTGGAATAGCGGGAGGATCCTACGAGCAGTACTTC.

The rearrangement links TRBV29-1 to TRBJ1-1; D call uncertain. V lost 4 bases and J 4 bases, leaving 7 bases between the germline ends. Germline V gives CDR1 SQVTM, CDR2 ANQGSEA. The CDR3 consists of 11 residues. CDR3 region: CSVGQITEAFF. The CDR3 bases are TGCAGCGTTGGTCAGATCACTGAAGCTTTCTTT.

This chain uses TRBV7-2 with TRBJ1-5; 7 nucleotides agree with TRBD1. CDR3 length: 15 residues. V gave up 3 bases and J gave up 3 bases; unmatched junction bases: 5. In germline, CDR1 is SGHTA, CDR2 FQGNSA. DNA of the CDR3: TGTGCCAGCAGCTTGACAGGGCCTTTCAATCAGCCCCAGCATTTT. Residues: CASSLTGPFNQPQHF.

This chain uses TRBV18 with TRBJ2-3; 11 bases map to TRBD2. The CDR3 is 21 amino acids. V gave up 3 bases and J gave up 1 base; unmatched junction bases: 18. Germline lookup yields CDR1 KGHSH and CDR2 LQKENI. CDR3 amino acids: CASSPYTSGGHGQLGTDTQYF. In DNA form, the CDR3 reads TGTGCCAGCTCACCTTACACTAGCGGGGGTCACGGCCAATTGGGCACAGATACGCAGTATTTT. The whole variable domain, remainder taken from reference TRBV18 and TRBJ2-3, is NAGVMQNPRHLVRRRGQEARLRCSPMKGHSHVYWYRQLPEEGLKFMVYLQKENIIDESGMPKERFSAEFPKEGPSILRIQQVVRGDSAAYFCASSPYTSGGHGQLGTDTQYFGPGTRLTVL.

Comments on this clone: The sample contains more than one DNA sequence encoding this CDR3. This chain uses TRBV6-5 with TRBJ1-2, with no clear D. With 0 bases removed from V and 6 bases from J, the gap between germline ends came to 8 bases. CDR1 is MNHEY and CDR2 is SVGAGI in the germline V gene. The CDR3 is 13 residues long. The CDR3: CASSYSGGDGYTF. The CDR3 DNA sequence: TGTGCCAGCAGTTACTCTGGAGGAGATGGCTACACCTTC.

This chain uses TRBV6-5 with TRBJ1-2; a weak D match, TRBD1 (5 bases). Germline CDR1 MNHEY, CDR2 SVGAGI. This CDR3 has 13 amino acids. Between the trimmed V and J ends, which lost 6 bases and 1 base, there was a span of 9 bases. This CDR3 reads CASSVQVNYGYTF. The CDR3, as DNA: TGTGCCAGCAGCGTACAGGTTAACTATGGCTACACCTTC.

This sequence joins TRBV27 and TRBJ1-1; tentatively, D is TRBD1 (5 bases). CDR1 is MNHEY, CDR2 SMNVEV, per germline (reference sequence). Trimming removed 2 bases from V and 4 bases from J, with 17 bases in between. The CDR3 extends over 16 amino acids. In nucleotides, the CDR3 is TGTGCCAGCAGTTTAAGGGCCGGGAAGGGGCCCACTGAAGCTTTCTTT. This sequence encodes CASSLRAGKGPTEAFF.

The chain combines TRBV11-3 with TRBJ2-1, with unresolved D. Trimming removed 4 bases from V and 8 bases from J, with 12 bases in between. Germline assignment: CDR1 SGHNT and CDR2 YENEEA. The CDR3 spans 13 residues. The CDR3 DNA follows: TGTGCCAGCAGCTCCCGACTTAAGGATGAGCAGTTCTTC. Its protein is CASSSRLKDEQFF. The full variable domain, in which reference TRBV11-3 and TRBJ2-1 provide the parts outside the CDR3, is EAGVVQSPRYKIIEKKQPVAFWCNPISGHNTLYWYLQNLGQGPELLIRYENEEAVDDSQLPKDRFSAERLKGVDSTLKIQPAELGDSAVYLCASSSRLKDEQFFGPGTRLTVL.

CDR3 in DNA: TGCGCCAGCAGCCTCCCGGGCTACGAGCAGTACTTC. Its protein is CASSLPGYEQYF. V is TRBV5-1 and J is TRBJ2-7; D unresolved. The CDR3 runs 12 residues. Trimming shortened V by 4 bases and J by 3 bases, and 8 bases separated the two germline ends. Germline V gives CDR1 SGHRS, CDR2 YFSETQ.

The genes are TRBV2 and TRBJ2-1, with a weak D call TRBD2 (7 bases). Germline lookup yields CDR1 SNHLY and CDR2 FYNNEI. Trimming took off 6 bases at V and 0 bases at J, with 21 bases between the two ends. This CDR3 comprises 18 residues. CDR3 in amino acids: CASSESSEGGASYNEQFF. Written as DNA, the CDR3 is TGTGCCAGCAGCGAAAGTTCAGAGGGGGGGGCCTCCTACAATGAGCAGTTCTTC.

V and J are TRBV7-3 and TRBJ2-7; either TRBD1 or TRBD2 may supply D (6 bases each). The V and J ends lost 3 bases and 3 bases respectively, with 15 bases between them. Germline V gene data show CDR1 as SGHTA and CDR2 as FQGTGA. The CDR3 consists of 15 residues. DNA of the CDR3: TGTGCCAGCAGCTTTTTTCCCGGGGGCATCTACGAGCAGTACTTC. It encodes CASSFFPGGIYEQYF.

A word on this clone: The identical CDR3 is also encoded by other nucleotide sequences in the sample. The chain joins TRBV28 to TRBJ2-5; 14 bases line up with TRBD2. Losses at the gene ends were 6 bases for V and 5 bases for J; bases not matched to a gene: 5. The length of the CDR3 is 15 residues. Germline assignment: CDR1 MDHEN and CDR2 SYDVKM. The CDR3 nucleotides are TGTGCCAGCAGCCCGGGACTAGCGGGAGTGGAGACCCAGTACTTC. It yields the protein CASSPGLAGVETQYF.

Only one count was recorded for this clone. The chain has TRBV19 and TRBJ2-1; 7 bases align to TRBD2. CDR3 length: 17 residues. V dropped 1 base and J dropped 2; count of bases not matched to a gene: 8. In germline, CDR1 is LNHDA, CDR2 SQIVND (reference sequence). CDR3: CASSIVHLAATYNEQFF. CDR3 bases: TGTGCCAGTAGTATAGTCCACCTAGCGGCGACCTACAATGAGCAGTTCTTC.

V and J are TRBV7-9 and TRBJ2-3; 10 nucleotides agree with TRBD2. This CDR3 is 16 amino acids long. V trimming: 4 bases; J trimming: 2 bases; junction bases outside the gene matches: 6. Germline CDR1 is SEHNR and CDR2 is FQNEAQ (reference sequence). CDR3 protein: CASSSFTSGDTDTQYF. CDR3 coding DNA: TGTGCCAGCAGCTCCTTCACTAGCGGGGACACAGATACGCAGTATTTT. The variable domain in full, completed from reference TRBV7-9 and TRBJ2-3, reads DTGVSQNPRHKITKRGQNVTFRCDPISEHNRLYWYRQTLGQGPEFLTYFQNEAQLEKSRLLSDRFSAERPKGSFSTLEIQRTEQGDSAMYLCASSSFTSGDTDTQYFGPGTRLTVL.

The chain combines TRBV7-6 with TRBJ1-4; D is unresolved. Trimming took off 3 bases at V and 0 bases at J, with 5 bases between the two ends. The CDR3 contains 14 residues. The germline CDR1 and CDR2 sequences are SGHVS and FNYEAQ. CDR3 sequence (DNA): TGTGCCAGCAGCTTTGGCTCAACTAATGAAAAACTGTTTTTT. It yields the protein CASSFGSTNEKLFF.

The chain joins TRBV7-6 to TRBJ2-3, with TRBD1 matching over 9 bases. CDR1 is SGHVS and CDR2 is FNYEAQ in the germline V gene. CDR3 size: 17 residues. V trimming: 2 bases; J trimming: 0 bases; junction bases outside the gene matches: 6. CDR3 in DNA: TGTGCCAGCAGCTTAACGGGACAGGGAGCTAGCACAGATACGCAGTATTTT. Translated, it gives CASSLTGQGASTDTQYF.

V gene TRBV9 combines with J gene TRBJ2-1; possible D gene TRBD2, 5 bases. The CDR3 extends over 15 amino acids. The germline CDR1 and CDR2 sequences are SGDLS and YYNGEE. V was pared by 0 bases and J by 8 bases, with 15 bases between. The CDR3 DNA reads TGTGCCAGCAGCGTAGACGGGAACAGAAAGGATGAGCAGTTCTTC. It codes for CASSVDGNRKDEQFF.